One sample yielded the 3 T cell receptor beta chains listed below, sequenced in a study of patients and donors after allogeneic stem cell transplantation. TCRdb processed the RT-PCR reads anew with MiXCR; each CDR3 protein has one entry. The sample shows about a million distinct CDR3 sequences, more than 15% of them seen only once. Sample: blood, either unsorted or a sorted T cell fraction (not recorded which). Receptors were obtained from a human donor who was either an allogeneic HSCT recipient or a stem cell or donor lymphocyte infusion donor (not recorded which). It is not recorded whose cells these are; they may come from a transplant donor.

The sample holds many counts of this clonotype. V and J are TRBV10-3 and TRBJ2-7, with D maybe TRBD1 (5 bases). The V gene lost 6 bases and the J gene lost 1 base, with 7 bases spanning the gap. The CDR3 is 12 amino acids. CDR1 and CDR2 from the germline V gene are ENHRY and SYGVKD. Here the CDR3 DNA reads TGTGCCATCAGGACAGTATCCTACGAGCAGTACTTC. Translation: CAIRTVSYEQYF.

In its sample, this clonotype was seen a few times. The DNA is left out, because the CDR3 cannot be placed on it with certainty; the CDR3 is given as TCRdb lists it. This chain's CDR3 is CISVPEAYGGNTEAFF. The chain recombines TRBV7-5 with TRBJ1-1; the D call of TRBD1 is as the table states it, not checked on the DNA. TRBV7-5 is a known pseudogene. The CDR3 extends over 16 residues, inclusive of both ends.

The chain combines TRBV3-1 with TRBJ1-1, with TRBD1 identical over 8 bases. This CDR3 comprises 15 residues. Germline lookup yields CDR1 LGHDT and CDR2 YNNKEL (reference sequence). V shed 4 bases, J shed 4 bases, and the junction held 8 bases outside the gene matches. The CDR3 DNA reads as TGTGCCAGCAGCCCCAGGACAGGGAGTTTCACTGAAGCTTTCTTT. Residues: CASSPRTGSFTEAFF.